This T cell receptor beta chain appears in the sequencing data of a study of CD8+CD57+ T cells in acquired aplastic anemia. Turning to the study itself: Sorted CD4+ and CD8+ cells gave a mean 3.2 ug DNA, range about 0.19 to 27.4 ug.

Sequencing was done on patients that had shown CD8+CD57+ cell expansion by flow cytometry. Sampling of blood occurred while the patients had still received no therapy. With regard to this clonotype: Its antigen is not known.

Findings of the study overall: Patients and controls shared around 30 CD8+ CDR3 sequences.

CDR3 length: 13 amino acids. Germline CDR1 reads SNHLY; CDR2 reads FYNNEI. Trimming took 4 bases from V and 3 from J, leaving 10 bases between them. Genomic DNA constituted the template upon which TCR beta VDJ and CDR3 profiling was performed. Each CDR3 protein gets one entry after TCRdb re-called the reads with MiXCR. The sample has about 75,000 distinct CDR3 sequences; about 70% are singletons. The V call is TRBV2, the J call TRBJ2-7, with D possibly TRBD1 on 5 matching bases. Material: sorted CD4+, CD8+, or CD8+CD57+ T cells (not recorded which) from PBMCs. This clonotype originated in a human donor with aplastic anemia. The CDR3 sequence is CASSVRQIYEQYF. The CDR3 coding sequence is TGTGCCAGCAGTGTACGACAGATCTACGAGCAGTACTTC. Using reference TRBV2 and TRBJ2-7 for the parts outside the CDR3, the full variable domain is EPEVTQTPSHQVTQMGQEVILRCVPISNHLYFYWYRQILGQKVEFLVSFYNNEISEKSEIFDDQFSVERPDGSNFTLKIRSTKLEDSAMYFCASSVRQIYEQYFGPGTRLTVT.